These 2 T cell receptor beta chains originate from one sample sequenced in a study of radiation and T cells in renal cell carcinoma. Regarding time point: blood 4 weeks post-SBRT, at nephrectomy. Treatment meaning: 15 Gy SBRT to primary tumor, nephrectomy 4 weeks later. Sequenced by immunoSEQ multiplex PCR; TCRdb stores in-frame clones only, minus some. The sample holds 140,000 to 150,000 clones, approximately 86% seen once. The sequenced sample was blood, obtained from a patient whose treatment included radiotherapy and nephrectomy. The receptor set was obtained from a woman aged 45-65 years with renal cell carcinoma.

V gene TRBV10-3 combines with J gene TRBJ1-1; weak D call: TRBD1 (5 bases). Germline CDR1 reads ENHRY; CDR2 reads SYGVKD. The CDR3 extends over 12 amino acids. Trimming removed 6 bases from V and 1 base from J, with 6 bases in between. The CDR3 reads CAIRTANTEAFF. The CDR3 nucleotides read TGTGCCATCAGGACAGCGAACACTGAAGCTTTCTTT.

The rearrangement uses TRBV29-1 and TRBJ1-4; 7 nucleotides agree with TRBD1. The CDR3 spans 14 residues. From germline, CDR1 is SQVTM and CDR2 ANQGSEA. The trim removed 3 bases at V and 7 bases at J, leaving 8 bases unmatched. CDR3 in DNA: TGCAGCGTTGATTCCCCAGGGGGGGGTGAAAAACTGTTTTTT. It specifies CSVDSPGGGEKLFF.